This is a list of T cell receptor beta chains from one sample in a study of blood T cell repertoires in COVID-19. Some clones are missing from TCRdb's copy, which holds only in-frame ones; the method was immunoSEQ multiplex PCR. The repertoire has roughly 200,000 clones, 80% to 90% of them found once; the top ten carry approximately 4.8%. Material for sequencing was PBMCs or T cells enriched from blood (not recorded which). Receptor source: a woman between 45 and 60 years old who had been exposed to COVID-19. Both conserved end residues are part of each CDR3. The D gene is left open where the match is weak. For some rows the clone size is stated as once, few or many, or as a class when expanded; others skip it.

V: TRBV5-6; J: TRBJ1-1; size: few; D: -; DNA: TGTGCCAGCAGCTCCGTAGGGGTTGAAGCTTTCTTT; CDR3: CASSSVGVEAFF
V: TRBV7-9; J: TRBJ1-2; size: -; D: -; DNA: TGTGCCAGCAGCTTACCGTCACACAGGGTGACTTTTCAAGAAGATGGCTACACCTTC; CDR3: CASSLPSHRVTFQEDGYTF
V: TRBV7-9; J: TRBJ2-1; size: -; D: TRBD1; DNA: TGTGCCAGCAGCTTCCTTGGATTGACAGGGACGTACAATGAGCAGTTCTTC; CDR3: CASSFLGLTGTYNEQFF
V: TRBV12-3/TRBV12-4; J: TRBJ1-1; size: -; D: -; DNA: TGTGCCAGCAGGGCGGGCTCGTTTAGAGCTTTCTTT; CDR3: CASRAGSFRAFF
V: TRBV5-5; J: TRBJ1-1; size: -; D: TRBD1; DNA: TGTGCCAGCAGGGGACAGTCAAGTGCTGAAGCTTTCTTT; CDR3: CASRGQSSAEAFF
V: TRBV9; J: TRBJ2-1; size: -; D: -; DNA: TGTGCCAGCAGCGTAGACGGGTTGGCCTACAATGAGCAGTTCTTC; CDR3: CASSVDGLAYNEQFF
V: TRBV27; J: TRBJ1-4; size: -; D: TRBD1; DNA: TGTGCCAGCAGTCCCCGGGACAGCTGGGAAAAACTGTTTTTT; CDR3: CASSPRDSWEKLFF
V: TRBV2; J: TRBJ2-3; size: -; D: -; DNA: TGTGCCAGCACAGTCCGGGGAGGCACAGATACGCAGTATTTT; CDR3: CASTVRGGTDTQYF
V: TRBV5-5; J: TRBJ1-2; size: -; D: TRBD1; DNA: TGTGCCAGCAGCCGGGAGACAGGGTGGTTCGAAGGCTACACCTTC; CDR3: CASSRETGWFEGYTF
V: TRBV9; J: TRBJ2-5; size: few; D: TRBD1; DNA: TGTGCCAGCAGCCTAGAAGGGGGCGGGCCTCCACAAGAGACCCAGTACTTC; CDR3: CASSLEGGGPPQETQYF